This TCR beta chain was documented in a study of response to subunit inactivated influenza vaccine. Study-level results: The authors offered the suggestion that each seasonal influenza vaccination recruits few new T cells.

The CDR3 is 17 residues long. As regards this clonotype: Its antigen is currently unknown. This clone may be a read error of a much larger clone one base away.

TCRdb re-derived calls from the RT-PCR reads in MiXCR, one entry per CDR3 protein. Of about 520,000 distinct CDR3 sequences in the sample, around 7.7% were seen once. This sample comprised PBMCs from blood, obtained 23 months after vaccination. This chain joins TRBV12-1 and TRBJ2-4; the DNA was not used to check the table's D call, TRBD1. TRBV12-1 is recorded as a pseudogene. The receptor was isolated from a man aged 50-75 years who received an inactivated influenza vaccine. The CDR3 DNA sequence: TGTGCCATCAGCTTGAGGCGCCCCTCCGAAGCCAAAAACATTCAGTACTTC. Amino acids: CAISLRRPSEAKNIQYF.